These 21 T cell receptor beta chains originate from one sample sequenced in a study of tumor and adjacent non-tumor tissue in lung cancer. The template was RNA from unsorted bulk tissue. The normal lung tissue was taken more than 3 cm from the tumor edge. A modified ARM-PCR protocol with three rounds of nested PCR amplified TCRbeta. TCRdb re-called the multiplex PCR reads with MiXCR, one entry per CDR3 protein. The table has more than 60,000 distinct CDR3 sequences, around 76% seen once; the top ten hold around 43%. Sequencing was carried out using distant non-tumor lung tissue. These receptors all stem from a man aged 60 to 69 with non-small cell lung cancer.

The chain combines TRBV6-5 with TRBJ2-7; 7 nucleotides line up with TRBD2. The CDR3 consists of 15 residues. In germline, CDR1 is MNHEY, CDR2 SVGAGI. CDR3 region: CASSYTRRETAEQYV. In DNA, the CDR3 is TGTGCTAGCAGTTACACGAGGCGGGAGACGGCCGAGCAGTACGTC.

On this clonotype itself: Being one base from a much bigger clone, this may be a read error. V gene TRBV30 combines with J gene TRBJ1-6; no definite D call. Germline V gene data show CDR1 as GTSNPN and CDR2 as SVGIG (reference sequence). CDR3 size: 11 residues. CDR3 in DNA: TGTGACTGGAGGTCGGGCGGACCCCTCCACTTT. Translation gives CDWRSGGPLHF.

Concerning this clonotype itself: This may be a read error, as it is one base from a much larger clone. This chain joins TRBV7-9 and TRBJ1-6; 7 bases map to TRBD1. Germline V gives CDR1 SEHNR, CDR2 FQNEAQ (reference sequence). V dropped 1 base and J dropped 8; count of bases not matched to a gene: 2. This CDR3 is 14 amino acids long. The CDR3 nucleotides read TGTGCCAGCAGCTTAGACAGGGGACATTCACCCCTCCACTTT. Its protein product is CASSLDRGHSPLHF. Supplemented by reference TRBV7-9 and TRBJ1-6, the full variable domain reads DTGVSQNPRHKITKRGQNVTFRCDPISEHNRLYWYRQTLGQGPEFLTYFQNEAQLEKSRLLSDRFSAERPKGSFSTLEIQRTEQGDSAMYLCASSLDRGHSPLHFGNGTRLTVT.

This clonotype was observed many times. The rearrangement links TRBV4-2 to TRBJ2-6; the D is unclear. The V end was cut by 0 bases, the J end by 0 bases, with 6 bases between. Per germline, CDR1 LGHNA and CDR2 YNFKEQ. This CDR3 has 16 residues. CDR3 residues: CASSQEALSGANVLTF. The CDR3 region has the DNA TGTGCCAGCAGCCAAGAAGCCCTCTCTGGGGCCAACGTCCTGACTTTC.

With regard to this clonotype: This may be a read error, as it is one base from a much larger clone. The conserved phenylalanine or tryptophan is not found at the CDR3 terminus, so this likely reflects a read error. This chain links TRBV20-1 with TRBJ2-1; TRBD2 aligns across 11 bases. The CDR3 is 14 amino acids. V lost 7 bases, J lost 4 bases, and 6 bases stayed unmatched. In germline, CDR1 is DFQATT, CDR2 SNEGSKA (reference sequence). CDR3 region: CSVTSGSSYNEQFS. CDR3 in DNA: TGCAGTGTTACTAGCGGGAGCTCGTACAATGAGCAGTTCTCC.

On this clonotype itself: The missing conserved phenylalanine or tryptophan at the end of this CDR3 makes a read error likely. The chain combines TRBV6-5 with TRBJ1-2; a possible D gene is TRBD1 (6 bases). Between the trimmed V and J ends, which lost 7 bases and 0 bases, there was a span of 12 bases. CDR3 size: 14 residues. Per germline, CDR1 MNHEY and CDR2 SVGAGI. Here the CDR3 reads CASMQRGANYGYTL. As DNA, the CDR3 is TGTGCCAGCATGCAGAGGGGGGCTAACTATGGCTACACCTTA.

In its sample, this clonotype ranks as medium-sized (0.01 to 0.1%). The genes are TRBV29-1 and TRBJ2-7; D could derive from TRBD1 or TRBD2 (5 bases each). The V gene's germline CDR1 is SQVTM and CDR2 ANQGSEA. This CDR3 is built from 12 residues. The germline V and J ends were trimmed by 3 bases and 3 bases, with 9 bases remaining between them. The DNA for the CDR3 is TGCAGCGTTGATGGGGACGACTACGAGCAGTACTTC. Translated, it gives CSVDGDDYEQYF.

With respect to this clonotype: The conserved phenylalanine or tryptophan is not found at the CDR3 terminus, so this likely reflects a read error. The genes are TRBV29-1 and TRBJ1-2; no firm D call. The germline V gene encodes CDR1 SQVTM and CDR2 ANQGSEA. Trimming pared 6 bases from V and 3 bases from J, leaving 11 bases between. CDR3 size: 12 residues. This chain's CDR3 is CSVTGDHYGYTS. Here the CDR3 DNA reads TGCAGCGTGACTGGCGACCACTATGGCTACACCTCC.

Of note for this clonotype: One end of the junction is discordant with germline, which a read error may explain. The gene calls are TRBV6-1 and TRBJ2-3; TRBD2 matches 11 bases. Germline CDR1 MNHNS, CDR2 SASEGT. The CDR3 length is 15 residues. CDR3 amino acids: CASSVTSGSGYTQYF. DNA of the CDR3: TGTGCCAGCAGTGTCACTAGCGGGAGTGGATATACGCAGTACTTT.

For this clonotype: An end of the junction does not agree with germline; a read error may underlie this. The chain joins TRBV12-3 or TRBV12-4 to TRBJ1-5; D is unclear. The CDR3 runs 13 residues. The CDR3 region has the DNA TGTGCCAGCAGTCTCCTCAGTGATCAGCCCCAACATTTT. Residues: CASSLLSDQPQHF.

Regarding this clonotype: The junction departs from the called germline gene at one end, perhaps through a read error. The chain joins TRBV6-1 to TRBJ1-2; no reliable D call. CDR1 is MNHNS and CDR2 is SASEGT in the germline V gene. The CDR3 is 15 residues long. The CDR3 region is CASTFSRDIDYGYTF. CDR3 in DNA: TGCGCCAGCACTTTCTCTCGGGATATTGACTATGGCTACACCTTC.

With regard to this clonotype: This may come from a read error, since a much larger clone is one base off. CDR3 sequence reads: CSAIGGRMKSQYF. The CDR3 coding sequence is TGCAGTGCTATCGGCGGGAGGATGAAGTCCCAGTACTTC. V is TRBV20-1 and J is TRBJ2-5, with 8 positions matching TRBD2. The CDR3 loop spans 13 amino acids. Trimming removed 4 bases from V and 9 bases from J; junction bases left unmatched: 10. CDR1 is DFQATT, CDR2 SNEGSKA, per germline (reference sequence).

Concerning this clonotype itself: The germline gene is not matched at one end of the junction; a read error may be the cause. This chain links TRBV5-6 with TRBJ2-7; 7 bases align to TRBD1. The CDR3 has 14 residues. The germline gives CDR1 SGHDT, CDR2 YYEEEE. The CDR3 DNA reads as TGTGCCAGCAGCTTATCCAGGGGGTCCTACGAGCAATACTTC. This encodes CASSLSRGSYEQYF.

This chain connects TRBV11-2 to TRBJ2-4; D is perhaps TRBD1 or TRBD2 (5 bases each). The CDR3 is made up of 14 amino acids. Germline CDR1 and CDR2: SGHAT and FQNNGV. Trimming stripped 5 bases from V and 8 bases from J, with 16 bases between. CDR3 coding DNA: TGTGCCAGCAGCGAAGTGGGGACCGGAGACATTCAGTACTTC. This translates into CASSEVGTGDIQYF.

Worth noting for this clonotype: One end of the junction fails to match germline, which may point to a read error. This sequence joins TRBV11-2 and TRBJ2-7, with D hard to call. CDR1 is SGHAT, CDR2 FQNNGV, per germline. This CDR3 has 13 residues. For the CDR3, the DNA is TGTGACAGCAGTCCCCGTACAGTGGGGGAGCAGTACTTC. It encodes CDSSPRTVGEQYF.

A word on this clonotype: It may be a read error: a sequence one base away is much more abundant. J is TRBJ2-1 and V is TRBV5-1; 12 positions agree with TRBD2. CDR1 is SGHRS and CDR2 is YFSETQ in the germline V gene. CDR3 length: 20 amino acids. The CDR3 DNA reads TGCGCCAGCAGCTTTGCTGAGGCAGTTGTTACTAGCGGGAGGAGCAATGAGCGGTTCTTC. Translation gives CASSFAEAVVTSGRSNERFF.

For this clonotype: Because the CDR3 is missing its conserved closing phenylalanine or tryptophan, this is likely a read error. The chain is built from TRBV6-1 and TRBJ2-5, with D possibly called TRBD1 or TRBD2 (6 bases each). CDR3 length: 15 amino acids. Germline CDR1 is MNHNS and CDR2 is SASEGT. This CDR3 reads CASSELRGEQETQYY. Written as DNA, the CDR3 is TGTGCAAGCAGTGAACTTAGGGGGGAGCAAGAGACCCAGTACTAC.

About this clonotype: Its ends do not fully match the called genes, so a read error is possible. The gene calls are TRBV11-3 and TRBJ2-1; 10 bases are a match to TRBD2. CDR1 and CDR2 from the germline V gene are SGHNT and YENEEA. The CDR3 is 15 residues long. The CDR3 sequence is CASSSQGLANNEQFF. The DNA of the CDR3 is TGCGCCAGCAGCTCCCAGGGACTAGCGAACAATGAGCAGTTCTTC.

In regard to this clonotype: At one end, the junction sequence differs from germline, possibly due to a read error. The CDR3 sequence: CASSQESGIGGAGRETQYF. Written as DNA, the CDR3 is TGTGCCAGCAGCCAAGAATCCGGGATAGGTGGCGCCGGAAGGGAGACACAGTACTTC. The J gene is TRBJ2-5, the V gene TRBV14; weak D call: TRBD2 (5 bases). This CDR3 comprises 19 residues. From germline, CDR1 is SGHDN and CDR2 FVKESK.

The rearrangement links TRBV29-1 to TRBJ2-5; D not certain. Trimming pared 6 bases from V and 4 bases from J, leaving 12 bases between. The CDR3 covers 12 residues. Per the germline V gene, CDR1 is SQVTM and CDR2 is ANQGSEA. The CDR3 nucleotides read TGCAGCGTCCATGGAGTACGAGAGACCCAGTACTTC. Translated: CSVHGVRETQYF.

With regard to this clonotype: A read error is likely, as this CDR3 ends without the conserved phenylalanine or tryptophan. The rearrangement uses TRBV25-1 and TRBJ2-5; perhaps TRBD1 as D (7 bases). Trimming shortened V by 7 bases and J by 2 bases, and 20 bases separated the two germline ends. This CDR3 region has 16 residues. Germline loops: CDR1 MGHDK, CDR2 SYGVNS. The CDR3 sequence is CASTAGGGGPQETQYY. CDR3 nucleotides: TGTGCCAGCACCGCCGGAGGGGGCGGGCCTCAAGAGACCCAGTACTAC.